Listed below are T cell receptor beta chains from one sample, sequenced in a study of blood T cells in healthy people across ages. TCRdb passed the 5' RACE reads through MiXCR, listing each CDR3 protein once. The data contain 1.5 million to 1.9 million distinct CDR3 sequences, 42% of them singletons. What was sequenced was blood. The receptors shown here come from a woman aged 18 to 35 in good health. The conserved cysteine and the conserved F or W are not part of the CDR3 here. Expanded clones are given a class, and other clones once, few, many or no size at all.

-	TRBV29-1	SVESAQETQY
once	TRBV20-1	SATRGASGYNEQY
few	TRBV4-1	ASSQDTQLYGYT
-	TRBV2	ASRAGLAGENEQY
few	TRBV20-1	SASPKGINSPLH
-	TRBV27	ATTHLAGVYEQY
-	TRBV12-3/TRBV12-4	ASSPPAGMNTEAF
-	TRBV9	ASSPWFARGNYDYT
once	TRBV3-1	ASSPANINQPQH
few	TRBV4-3	ASSPVTSSSYEQY
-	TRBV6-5	ASSADRGLAEAF
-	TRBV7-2	ASSFSSFPYEQY
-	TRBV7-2	ASSLAHRGEAQY
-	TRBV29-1	IVLRPLADTQY
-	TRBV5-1	AGSSLSGNTEAF
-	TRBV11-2	ASTLSGNRVRAF
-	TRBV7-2	ASSLGQGGSYNEQF
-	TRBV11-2	ASSLEAASQY
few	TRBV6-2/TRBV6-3	ASSPSGRQIGTQY
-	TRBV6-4	ASSDGRTSEFLEQF
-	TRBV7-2	ASSLGPQGTDTQY
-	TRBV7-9	ASSQGQASNQPQH
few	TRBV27	ASSSPPTLYNSPLH
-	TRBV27	ASSLHTENTEAF
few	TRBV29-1	SVTGVLTDTQY
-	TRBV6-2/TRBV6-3	ASSSTRGSAEAF
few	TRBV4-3	ASSQPLTSSEQF
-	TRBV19	ASNPTAFGGYT
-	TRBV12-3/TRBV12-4	ASSPYTDETQY
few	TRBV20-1	SAGGGQIETQY
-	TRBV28	ASRARGGASEDTQY
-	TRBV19	ASSLSGDGRQPQH
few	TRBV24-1	ATAASGQETQY
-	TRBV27	ASSVTLNYGYT
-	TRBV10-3	AISEGSKNTEAF
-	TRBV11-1	ASSHGRAGSTYNEQF
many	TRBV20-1	SARLAGGTYEQY
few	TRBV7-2	ASSPRGRSVSNQPQH
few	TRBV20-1	SARTGLPSTYNEQF
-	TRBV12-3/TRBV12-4	ASKGAGEEKLF
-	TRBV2	ASRPGSTYGYT